This T cell receptor (beta chain) was profiled in a study of radiotherapy plus CTLA-4 blockade in lung cancer. The germline V and J ends were trimmed by 3 bases and 4 bases, with 9 bases remaining between them. CDR1 and CDR2 from the germline V gene are MGHRA and YSYEKL. The CDR3 consists of 13 residues. Measured with immunoSEQ multiplex PCR; TCRdb has only the in-frame clones, and not every one. The table shows tens of thousands of clones, with more than 75% occurring only once. The source was peripheral blood, collected from a patient treated with radiotherapy plus ipilimumab. The chain combines TRBV4-1 with TRBJ1-2; a possible D gene is TRBD1 (5 bases). This clonotype originated in a human donor with non-small cell lung cancer who had a partial response to radiotherapy plus ipilimumab. CDR3 region: CASSQAGPYGYTF. CDR3 DNA sequence: TGCGCCAGCAGCCAGGCAGGGCCCTATGGCTACACCTTC.